A selection of T cell receptor beta chains follows, all from one sample in a study of human T cells and chemical hapten exposure. TCRdb re-analysed the RACE reads in MiXCR, keeping a single row per CDR3 protein. This table holds 90,000 to 120,000 distinct CDR3 sequences, more than 9.5% found once. The sequenced sample was whole blood, obtained in connection with sensitization to the hapten diphenylcyclopropenone (DPC). The source of these receptors is a woman aged 40 to 55 with alopecia areata. Some clones in this sample may be carry-over from other donors' samples. Both conserved end residues are part of each CDR3. Each record gives: V gene, J gene, clone size, D gene, CDR3 protein, CDR3 DNA. A D gene is named only where the DNA matches it firmly. Size values are once, few and many counts, or a class for expanded clones, and some rows have none.

TRBV7-9,TRBJ2-7,few,TRBD2,CASSPGAGTSLIEQYF,TGTGCCAGCAGCCCGGGAGCGGGGACTAGCCTCATAGAGCAGTACTTC
TRBV11-1,TRBJ2-4,.,.,CASSLLGPQNIQYF,TGTGCCAGCAGCTTACTGGGGCCTCAAAACATTCAGTACTTC
TRBV5-1,TRBJ1-5,.,.,CASSPDNSNQPQHF,TGCGCCAGCAGCCCGGACAATAGCAATCAGCCCCAGCATTTT
TRBV9,TRBJ2-3,many,TRBD2,CASSVGLAGANLPDTQYF,TGTGCCAGCAGCGTAGGGCTAGCGGGGGCGAACCTCCCAGATACGCAGTATTTT
TRBV29-1,TRBJ1-3,many,.,CSVLPGHHSGNTIYF,TGCAGCGTCCTACCGGGACACCACTCTGGAAACACCATATATTTT
TRBV7-2,TRBJ1-1,few,.,CASSPGTGKAFF,TGTGCCAGCAGCCCTGGTACAGGGAAAGCTTTCTTT
TRBV28,TRBJ2-4,.,TRBD2,CASSLIGTSSKRGIQYF,TGTGCCAGCAGTTTAATCGGGACTAGCTCGAAAAGGGGCATTCAGTACTTC
TRBV29-1,TRBJ1-1,many,.,CSVVRATEAFF,TGCAGCGTTGTAAGGGCCACTGAAGCTTTCTTT
TRBV5-1,TRBJ2-7,.,TRBD1,CASSFTGGTYEQYF,TGCGCCAGCAGCTTTACAGGGGGAACCTACGAGCAGTACTTC
TRBV5-1,TRBJ2-5,many,.,CASSLKDSQETQYF,TGCGCCAGCAGCTTGAAGGACAGCCAAGAGACCCAGTACTTC
TRBV12-3/TRBV12-4,TRBJ1-6,.,.,CASSSDMRRSPLHF,TGTGCCAGCAGTTCCGACATGCGACGGTCACCCCTCCACTTT
TRBV20-1,TRBJ2-7,many,TRBD1,CSAAQGAIRYEQYF,TGCAGTGCTGCTCAGGGGGCGATTAGGTACGAGCAGTACTTC
TRBV20-1,TRBJ1-2,few,.,CSASQSANYGYTF,TGCAGTGCTAGTCAAAGTGCCAACTATGGCTACACCTTC
TRBV12-3/TRBV12-4,TRBJ2-7,.,TRBD1,CASSYGTGLAYEQYF,TGTGCCAGCAGTTACGGGACAGGCCTTGCCTACGAGCAGTACTTC
TRBV28,TRBJ2-5,.,TRBD1,CASRLNRGPYQETQYF,TGTGCCAGCAGACTTAACAGGGGACCTTACCAAGAGACCCAGTACTTC